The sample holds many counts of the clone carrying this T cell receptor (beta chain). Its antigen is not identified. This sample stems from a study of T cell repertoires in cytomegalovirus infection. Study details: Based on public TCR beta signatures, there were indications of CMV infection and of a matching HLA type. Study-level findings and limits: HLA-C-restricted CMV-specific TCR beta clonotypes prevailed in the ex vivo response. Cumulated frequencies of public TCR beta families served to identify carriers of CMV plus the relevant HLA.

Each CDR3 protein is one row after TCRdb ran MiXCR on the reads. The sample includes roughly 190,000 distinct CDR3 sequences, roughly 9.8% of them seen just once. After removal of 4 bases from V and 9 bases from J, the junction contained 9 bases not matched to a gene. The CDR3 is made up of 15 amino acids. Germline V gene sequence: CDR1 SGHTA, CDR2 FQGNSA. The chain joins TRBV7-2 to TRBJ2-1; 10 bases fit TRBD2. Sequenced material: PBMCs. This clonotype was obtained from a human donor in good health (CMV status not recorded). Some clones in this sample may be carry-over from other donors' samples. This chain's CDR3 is CASSSAGGPGSEQFF. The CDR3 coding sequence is TGTGCCAGCAGCTCAGCGGGAGGGCCGGGCAGTGAGCAGTTCTTC. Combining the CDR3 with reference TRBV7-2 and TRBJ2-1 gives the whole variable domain GAGVSQSPSNKVTEKGKDVELRCDPISGHTALYWYRQSLGQGLEFLIYFQGNSAPDKSGLPSDRFSAERTGGSVSTLTIQRTQQEDSAVYLCASSSAGGPGSEQFFGPGTRLTVL.